This passage covers 16 T cell receptor beta chains from one sample sequenced in a study of T-cell reconstitution after alpha-beta-depleted transplantation in children. Unique molecular identifiers were incorporated during preparation of the TCRbeta library. TCRdb re-analysed the PCR reads in MiXCR, keeping a single row per CDR3 protein. The sample holds 700,000 or so distinct CDR3 sequences, around 12% seen once. The sequenced sample was PBMCs, obtained before TCRalphabeta/CD19-depleted stem cell transplant. All receptors come from a girl aged 2 to 9 with congenital amegakaryocytic thrombocytopenia, due to receive a stem cell transplant.

This clonotype was seen ten or more times. The rearrangement links TRBV10-3 to TRBJ2-7; D remains unclear. CDR3 size: 12 residues. Per germline, CDR1 ENHRY and CDR2 SYGVKD. V was pared by 10 bases and J by 0 bases, with 10 bases between. The CDR3 DNA sequence: TGTGCCACTTCGGAGAGCTCCTACGAGCAGTACTTC. It encodes CATSESSYEQYF.

Comments on this clonotype: A much bigger clone sits one base away, suggesting this may be a read error. The J gene is TRBJ2-5, the V gene TRBV20-1, with D possibly being TRBD1 (5 bases). CDR1 is DFQATT, CDR2 SNEGSKA, per germline (reference sequence). The CDR3 spans 12 residues. CDR3: CCAIAGPETQYF. The CDR3 bases are TGCTGTGCTATCGCAGGGCCAGAGACCCAGTACTTC.

This clonotype was seen repeatedly, ten times or more. J is TRBJ2-7 and V is TRBV20-1; D may be TRBD2 (5 bases). The CDR3 runs to 12 residues. The germline CDR1 and CDR2 sequences are DFQATT and SNEGSKA (reference sequence). Deletions cut 6 bases from V and 2 bases from J, with 11 bases between. The chain's CDR3 is CSASGRTYEQYF. Written as DNA, the CDR3 is TGCAGTGCCAGCGGACGCACCTACGAGCAGTACTTC.

This clonotype has ten or more counts. V is TRBV5-1 and J is TRBJ2-1; TRBD2 matches 7 bases. V lost 1 base, J lost 4 bases, and 17 bases stayed unmatched. The CDR3 covers 19 residues. Germline assignment: CDR1 SGHRS and CDR2 YFSETQ. The CDR3 coding sequence is TGCGCCAGCAGCTTGAGGGGCGGGAGACTTTTTTCGGGGTACAATGAGCAGTTCTTC. Amino acids: CASSLRGGRLFSGYNEQFF.

Ten or more counts support this clonotype. The V gene is TRBV6-1, the J gene TRBJ1-1, with D possibly TRBD1 on 6 matching bases. The CDR3 totals 14 residues. The V end lost 5 bases, the J end lost 8 bases, and 18 bases lay between the germline ends. In germline, CDR1 is MNHNS, CDR2 SASEGT. CDR3 region: CASSKPTGLSEAFF. CDR3 in DNA: TGTGCCAGCAGTAAACCCACAGGGCTTTCCGAAGCTTTCTTT.

The V and J genes are TRBV11-1 and TRBJ2-6; 9 positions match TRBD1. The CDR3 consists of 18 residues. Germline-derived CDR1 and CDR2 are SGHAT and FQDESV (reference sequence). With V trimmed by 3 bases and J by 2 bases, 8 bases remained unmatched. The CDR3 DNA is TGTGCCAGCAGCTTTACGTGGGACAGGGAAGCTGGGGCCAACGTCCTGACTTTC. It yields the protein CASSFTWDREAGANVLTF. Looking up the rest from reference TRBV11-1 and TRBJ2-6 gives the full variable domain: EAEVAQSPRYKITEKSQAVAFWCDPISGHATLYWYRQILGQGPELLVQFQDESVVDDSQLPKDRFSAERLKGVDSTLKIQPAELGDSAMYLCASSFTWDREAGANVLTFGAGSRLTVL.

The table lists this clonotype with many counts. The rearrangement joins TRBV15 to TRBJ1-2; tentative D call: TRBD1 (6 bases). The CDR3 covers 15 residues. From germline, CDR1 is LNHNV and CDR2 YYDKDF (reference sequence). Trimming shortened V by 0 bases and J by 7 bases, and 15 bases separated the two germline ends. The CDR3 region has the DNA TGTGCCACCAGCAGAGATCAAGGGGGAGCTTCTGGCTACACCTTC. It translates to CATSRDQGGASGYTF.

This sequence joins TRBV5-5 and TRBJ2-1; D might be TRBD2 (5 bases). Germline V gives CDR1 SGHKS, CDR2 YYEKEE (reference sequence). With 0 bases removed from V and 7 bases from J, the gap between germline ends came to 8 bases. This CDR3 has 13 residues. CDR3 amino acids: CASSLEDLNEQFF. Here the CDR3 DNA reads TGTGCCAGCAGCTTGGAGGACTTGAATGAGCAGTTCTTC.

CDR3 coding DNA: TGCGCCAGCAGCCAGCTGGGACTGCGTGGCGAAGCTTTCTTT. This codes for CASSQLGLRGEAFF. The rearrangement joins TRBV4-1 to TRBJ1-1; possible D gene TRBD1, 5 bases. V lost 3 bases and J 8 bases, leaving 16 bases between the germline ends. Germline CDR1 and CDR2: MGHRA and YSYEKL. The length of the CDR3 is 14 residues.

This chain connects TRBV29-1 to TRBJ2-7, with D hard to call. The CDR3 is 12 amino acids. The V end lost 5 bases, the J end lost 6 bases, and 14 bases lay between the germline ends. The germline CDR1 and CDR2 sequences are SQVTM and ANQGSEA. The CDR3 is CSVQTGLGEQYF. CDR3 DNA: TGCAGCGTTCAAACCGGATTGGGCGAGCAGTACTTC.

This chain connects TRBV12-3 or TRBV12-4 to TRBJ2-3; 8 positions match TRBD1. This CDR3 comprises 15 residues. V was pared by 3 bases and J by 1 base, with 3 bases of the junction left unmatched. The CDR3 region has the DNA TGTGCCAGCAGTTTCCCGACAGGGGGCACAGATACGCAGTATTTT. It encodes CASSFPTGGTDTQYF.

This clonotype was recorded at least ten times. The V and J genes are TRBV28 and TRBJ2-7, with D possibly matching TRBD2 (5 bases). The germline V and J ends were trimmed by 4 bases and 3 bases, with 10 bases remaining between them. The CDR3 is 13 residues long. CDR1 MDHEN and CDR2 SYDVKM come from the germline V gene. DNA of the CDR3: TGTGCCAGCAGTTCGGGGAGCTACTACGAGCAGTACTTC. It specifies CASSSGSYYEQYF.

This rearrangement joins TRBV20-1 to TRBJ2-2, with TRBD2 matching over 14 bases. The trim removed 6 bases at V and 6 bases at J, leaving 3 bases unmatched. This CDR3 contains 14 residues. Looked up from germline, CDR1 is DFQATT and CDR2 is SNEGSKA (reference sequence). CDR3 protein: CSAGLAGVAGELFF. CDR3 DNA sequence: TGCAGTGCGGGACTAGCGGGAGTAGCCGGGGAGCTGTTTTTT.

This clonotype was detected many times. The V and J genes are TRBV9 and TRBJ2-3; D unresolved. V gave up 2 bases and J gave up 4 bases, with 11 bases separating them. The CDR3 spans 14 residues. Germline CDR1 reads SGDLS; CDR2 reads YYNGEE. CDR3 nucleotide sequence: TGTGCCAGCAGCGTTGGCAGAGGTTCAGATACGCAGTATTTT. It translates to CASSVGRGSDTQYF. The variable domain in full, with the rest retrieved from reference TRBV9 and TRBJ2-3, is DSGVTQTPKHLITATGQRVTLRCSPRSGDLSVYWYQQSLDQGLQFLIQYYNGEERAKGNILERFSAQQFPDLHSELNLSSLELGDSALYFCASSVGRGSDTQYFGPGTRLTVL.

The chain is built from TRBV29-1 and TRBJ2-2; 9 nucleotides agree with TRBD2. V shed 4 bases, J shed 0 bases, and the junction held 0 bases outside the gene matches. CDR3 length equals 14 residues. Germline loops: CDR1 SQVTM, CDR2 ANQGSEA. The CDR3 spells CSVVAGANTGELFF. CDR3 nucleotides: TGCAGCGTTGTAGCGGGAGCGAACACCGGGGAGCTGTTTTTT.

This clonotype was counted ten times or more. The V gene is TRBV7-9, the J gene TRBJ1-1; 7 nucleotides agree with TRBD1. The trim removed 5 bases at V and 5 bases at J, leaving 5 bases unmatched. The CDR3 runs 13 residues. Per germline, CDR1 SEHNR and CDR2 FQNEAQ (reference sequence). Here the CDR3 reads CASSPWDRTEAFF. In nucleotides, the CDR3 is TGTGCCAGCAGCCCATGGGACAGAACTGAAGCTTTCTTT.